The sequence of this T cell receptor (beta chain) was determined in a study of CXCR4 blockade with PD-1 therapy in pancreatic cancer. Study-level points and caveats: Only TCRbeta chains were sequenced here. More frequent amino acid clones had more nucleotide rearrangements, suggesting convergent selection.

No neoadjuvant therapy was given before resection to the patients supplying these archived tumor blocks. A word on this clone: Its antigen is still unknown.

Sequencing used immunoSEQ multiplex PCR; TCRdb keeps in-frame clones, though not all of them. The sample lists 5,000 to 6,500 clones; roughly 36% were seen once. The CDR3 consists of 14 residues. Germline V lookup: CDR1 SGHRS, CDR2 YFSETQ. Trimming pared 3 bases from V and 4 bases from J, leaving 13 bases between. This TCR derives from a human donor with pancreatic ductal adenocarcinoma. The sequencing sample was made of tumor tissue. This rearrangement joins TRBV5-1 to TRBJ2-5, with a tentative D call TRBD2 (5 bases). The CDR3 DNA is TGCGCCAGCAGCTCTCGGGGTAATGGAGAGACCCAGTACTTC. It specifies CASSSRGNGETQYF.